Detailed here is one T cell receptor (beta chain). These data are taken from a study of T cells in Graves' hyperthyroidism and ophthalmopathy. RNA transcripts yielded amplified TCR beta CDR3 regions. The HTBI set primed first-round TCR CDR3 RT-PCR. TCRdb passed the multiplex PCR reads through MiXCR, listing each CDR3 protein once. The sample has about 570,000 distinct CDR3 sequences, about 45% seen once. The J segment lost 11 bases and the V segment lost 4 bases, leaving 15 bases of the junction unmatched. Germline CDR1 and CDR2: WSHSY and SAAADI. CDR3 length: 17 residues. Sequencing used peripheral blood or thyroid tissue (not recorded which). This chain links TRBV10-2 with TRBJ1-6; TRBD1 agrees at 9 bases. The clonotype comes from an adult woman with Graves' disease, either hyperthyroidism or ophthalmopathy (not recorded which). CDR3 in DNA: TGCGCCAGCAGTGTATCGGGATGGGGACAGGGCGAAGCACCCCTCCACTTT. Its protein is CASSVSGWGQGEAPLHF.